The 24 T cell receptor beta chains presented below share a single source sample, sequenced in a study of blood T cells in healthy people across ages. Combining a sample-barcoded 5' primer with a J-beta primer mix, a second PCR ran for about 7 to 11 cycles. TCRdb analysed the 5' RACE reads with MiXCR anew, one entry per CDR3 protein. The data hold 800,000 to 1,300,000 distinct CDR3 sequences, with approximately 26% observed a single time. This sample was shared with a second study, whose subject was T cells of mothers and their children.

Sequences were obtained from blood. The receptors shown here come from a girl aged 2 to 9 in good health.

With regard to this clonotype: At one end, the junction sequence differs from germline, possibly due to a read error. Written as DNA, the CDR3 is TGTGCCAGTAGCGCGGAGGACTATGGCTACACCTTC. Translated: CASSAEDYGYTF. The chain carries TRBV9 and TRBJ1-2; no firm D call. Germline V lookup: CDR1 SGDLS, CDR2 YYNGEE. The CDR3 length is 12 residues.

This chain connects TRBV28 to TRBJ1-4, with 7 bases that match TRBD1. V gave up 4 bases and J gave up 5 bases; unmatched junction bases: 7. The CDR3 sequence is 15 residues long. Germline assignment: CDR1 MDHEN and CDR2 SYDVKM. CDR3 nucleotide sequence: TGTGCCAGCAGTTCCCGGGACAGATACAATGAAAAACTGTTTTTT. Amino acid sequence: CASSSRDRYNEKLFF.

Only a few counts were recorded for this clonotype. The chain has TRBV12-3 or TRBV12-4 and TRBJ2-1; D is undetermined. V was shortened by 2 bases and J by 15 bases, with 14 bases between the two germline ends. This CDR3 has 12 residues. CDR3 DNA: TGTGCCAGCAGTTTATTTCGGCTAGATCCGTTCTTC. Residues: CASSLFRLDPFF.

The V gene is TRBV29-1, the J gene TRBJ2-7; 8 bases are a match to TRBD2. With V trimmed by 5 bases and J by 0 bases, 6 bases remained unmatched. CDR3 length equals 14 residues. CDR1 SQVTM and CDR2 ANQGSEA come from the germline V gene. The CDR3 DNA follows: TGCAGCGTTCAAACTAGCGGCAGCTCCTACGAGCAGTACTTC. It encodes CSVQTSGSSYEQYF.

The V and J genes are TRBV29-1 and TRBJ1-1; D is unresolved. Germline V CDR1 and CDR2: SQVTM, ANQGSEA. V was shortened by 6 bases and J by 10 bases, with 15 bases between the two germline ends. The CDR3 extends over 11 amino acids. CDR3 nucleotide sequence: TGCAGCGTCCAAAAGGGTGAGAGAGCTTTCTTT. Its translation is CSVQKGERAFF.

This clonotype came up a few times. The CDR3 spells CASSLWSSPKKETQYF. CDR3 nucleotide sequence: TGTGCCAGCAGTTTGTGGAGTTCTCCCAAGAAAGAGACCCAGTACTTC. The chain joins TRBV28 to TRBJ2-1; D remains unclear. With the DNA end fitting TRBJ2-5 better, the J assignment may be wrong. Germline loops: CDR1 MDHEN, CDR2 SYDVKM. The CDR3 is 16 residues long.

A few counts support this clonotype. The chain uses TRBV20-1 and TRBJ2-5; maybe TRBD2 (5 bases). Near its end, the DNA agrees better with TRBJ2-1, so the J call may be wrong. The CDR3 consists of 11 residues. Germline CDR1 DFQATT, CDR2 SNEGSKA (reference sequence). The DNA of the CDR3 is TGCAGTGCTAGAACGGGGAGTGAGCAGTTCTTC. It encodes CSARTGSEQFF.

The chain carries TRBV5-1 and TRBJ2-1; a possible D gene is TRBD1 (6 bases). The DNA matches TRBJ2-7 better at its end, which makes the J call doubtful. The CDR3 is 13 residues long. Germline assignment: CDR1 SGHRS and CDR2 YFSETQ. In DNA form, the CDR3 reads TGCGCCAGCAGCGAGGTTAGGGGGACAGAGCAGTACTTC. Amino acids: CASSEVRGTEQYF.

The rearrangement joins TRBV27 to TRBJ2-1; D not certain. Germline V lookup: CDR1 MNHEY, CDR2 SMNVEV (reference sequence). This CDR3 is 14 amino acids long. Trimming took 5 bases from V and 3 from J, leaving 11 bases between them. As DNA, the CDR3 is TGTGCCAGCAGTCCCTTGGGGAACTACAATGAGCAGTTCTTC. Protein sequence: CASSPLGNYNEQFF.

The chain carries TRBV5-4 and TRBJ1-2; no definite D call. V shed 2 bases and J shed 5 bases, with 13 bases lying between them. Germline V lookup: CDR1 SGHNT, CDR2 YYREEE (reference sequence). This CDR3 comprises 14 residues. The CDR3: CASSFHTDHYGYTF. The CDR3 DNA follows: TGTGCCAGCAGCTTCCACACAGATCATTATGGCTACACCTTC.

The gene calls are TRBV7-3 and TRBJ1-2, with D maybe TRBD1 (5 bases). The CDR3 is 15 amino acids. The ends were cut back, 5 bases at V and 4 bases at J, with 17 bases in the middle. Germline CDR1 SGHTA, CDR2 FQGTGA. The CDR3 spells CASSPRWGTAYGYTF. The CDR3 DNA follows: TGTGCCAGCAGCCCCAGGTGGGGGACTGCCTATGGCTACACCTTC.

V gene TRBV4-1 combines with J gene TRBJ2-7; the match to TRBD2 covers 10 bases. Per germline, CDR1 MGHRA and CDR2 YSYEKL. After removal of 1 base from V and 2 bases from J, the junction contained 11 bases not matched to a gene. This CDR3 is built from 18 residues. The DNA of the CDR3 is TGCGCCAGCAGCCAAGGCCGCCTCGGACTAGCGGAGACCTACGAGCAGTACTTC. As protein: CASSQGRLGLAETYEQYF.

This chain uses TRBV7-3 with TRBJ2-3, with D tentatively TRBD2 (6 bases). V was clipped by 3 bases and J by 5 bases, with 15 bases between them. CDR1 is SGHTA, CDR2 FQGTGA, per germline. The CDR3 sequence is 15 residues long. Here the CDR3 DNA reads TGTGCCAGCAGCTTTCACGGGAGTGAGGGAGATACGCAGTATTTT. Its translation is CASSFHGSEGDTQYF.

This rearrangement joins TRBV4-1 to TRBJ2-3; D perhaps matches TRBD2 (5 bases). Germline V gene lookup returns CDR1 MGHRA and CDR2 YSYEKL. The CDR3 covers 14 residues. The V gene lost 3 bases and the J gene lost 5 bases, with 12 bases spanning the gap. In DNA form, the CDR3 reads TGCGCCAGCAGCCAGGGAGTAGGGAAAGATACGCAGTATTTT. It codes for CASSQGVGKDTQYF.

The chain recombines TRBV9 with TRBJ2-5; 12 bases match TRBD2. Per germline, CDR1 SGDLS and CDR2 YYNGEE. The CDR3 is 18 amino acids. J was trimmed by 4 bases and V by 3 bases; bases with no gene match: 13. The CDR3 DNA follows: TGTGCCAGCAGCGAGAGATTACTAGCGGGAGGAGGTCGAGAGACCCAGTACTTC. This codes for CASSERLLAGGGRETQYF.

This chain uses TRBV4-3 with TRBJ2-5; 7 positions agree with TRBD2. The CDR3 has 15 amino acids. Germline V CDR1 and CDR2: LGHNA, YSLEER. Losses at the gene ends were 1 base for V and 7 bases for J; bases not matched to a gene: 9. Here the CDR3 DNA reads TGCGCCAGCAGCCAAGCGGAGGGAGGGGAGGGGACCCAGTACTTC. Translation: CASSQAEGGEGTQYF.

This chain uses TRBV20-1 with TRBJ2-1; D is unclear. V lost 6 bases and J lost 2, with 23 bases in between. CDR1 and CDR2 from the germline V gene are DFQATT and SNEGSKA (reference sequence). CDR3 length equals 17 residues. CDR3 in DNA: TGCAGTGCCCCCGTTGAACGGCCAAGAGACCCCTACAATGAGCAGTTCTTC. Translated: CSAPVERPRDPYNEQFF.

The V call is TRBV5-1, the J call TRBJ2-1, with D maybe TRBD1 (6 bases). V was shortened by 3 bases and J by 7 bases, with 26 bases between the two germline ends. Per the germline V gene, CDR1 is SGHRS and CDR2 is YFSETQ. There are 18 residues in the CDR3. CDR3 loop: CASSSLMAAGALDNEQFF. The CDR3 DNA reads TGCGCCAGCAGCTCGTTGATGGCTGCAGGGGCCCTCGATAATGAGCAGTTCTTC.

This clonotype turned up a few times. CDR3 DNA: TGTGCCAGCAGTTCCTCATCACAGAATTACCAAGAGACCCAGTACTTC. This encodes CASSSSSQNYQETQYF. The chain has TRBV12-3 or TRBV12-4 and TRBJ2-5; D is ambiguous. CDR3 size: 16 residues. The V gene lost 4 bases and the J gene lost 0 bases, with 15 bases spanning the gap.

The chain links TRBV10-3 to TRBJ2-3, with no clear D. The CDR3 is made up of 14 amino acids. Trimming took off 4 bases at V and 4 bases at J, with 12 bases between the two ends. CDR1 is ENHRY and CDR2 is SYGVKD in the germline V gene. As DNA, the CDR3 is TGTGCCATCAGTGCGGCCCTTGACGCAGATACGCAGTATTTT. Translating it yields CAISAALDADTQYF.

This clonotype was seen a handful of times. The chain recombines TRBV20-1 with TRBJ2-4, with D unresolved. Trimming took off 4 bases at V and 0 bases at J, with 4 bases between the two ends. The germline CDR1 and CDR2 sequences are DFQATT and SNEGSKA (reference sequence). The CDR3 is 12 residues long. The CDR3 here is CSATRAKNIQYF. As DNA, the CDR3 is TGCAGTGCTACTAGAGCCAAAAACATTCAGTACTTC.

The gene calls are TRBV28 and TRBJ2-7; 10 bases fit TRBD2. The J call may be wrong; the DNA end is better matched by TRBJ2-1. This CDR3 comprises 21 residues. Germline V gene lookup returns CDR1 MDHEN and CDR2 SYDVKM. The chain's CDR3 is CASSLQAGGNSGRWTYNEQFF. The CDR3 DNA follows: TGTGCCAGCAGTCTTCAAGCAGGGGGAAATAGCGGGAGGTGGACCTACAATGAGCAGTTCTTC.

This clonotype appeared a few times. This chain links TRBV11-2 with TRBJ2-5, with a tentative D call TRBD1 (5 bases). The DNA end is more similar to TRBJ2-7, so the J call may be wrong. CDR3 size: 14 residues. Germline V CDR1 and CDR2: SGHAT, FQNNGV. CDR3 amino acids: CASSLGGAPYEQYF. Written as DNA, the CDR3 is TGTGCCAGCAGCTTAGGTGGGGCTCCCTACGAGCAGTACTTC.

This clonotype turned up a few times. Here the CDR3 DNA reads TGTGCCAGCAGGATGAGGGGGAATGAAGCTTTCTTT. It specifies CASRMRGNEAFF. The chain recombines TRBV28 with TRBJ1-1, with a tentative D call TRBD1 (6 bases). Germline V gene data show CDR1 as MDHEN and CDR2 as SYDVKM. Deletions cut 6 bases from V and 7 bases from J, with 12 bases between. The CDR3 has 12 amino acids.